The clone carrying this T cell receptor beta chain was detected only a few times. Its antigen is unknown. Expressed TCRB transcripts were sequenced because the isolated RNA had all been reverse transcribed beforehand. The assay was immunoSEQ multiplex PCR, and TCRdb's table has in-frame clones only and misses some. This table has about 340,000 clones, roughly 12% appearing once. CDR1 is SGHTA and CDR2 is FQGNSA in the germline V gene. CDR3 size: 12 residues. V dropped 0 bases and J dropped 15 bases, with 13 bases sitting between them. This specimen belongs to a study of beta chain features in type 1 diabetes. Study as a whole: Sorted cells from all samples, numbering about 100,000,000, were examined. Findings of the study overall: Moderate but significant shortening of TCRB CDR3s was recorded in all four CD4+ subsets from Type 1 diabetes patients. Amplification by PCR could prefer shorter templates, with the same effect in patients and controls. It was not settled here whether HLA type affects TCRB rearrangement.

The chain has TRBV7-2 and TRBJ2-3; possible D gene TRBD1, 6 bases. The source is a woman aged 18-29 years with type 1 diabetes. The sequencing sample was made of naive CD4+ T cells from blood. The DNA for the CDR3 is TGTGCCAGCAGCTTAGCTGACAGGCGGACTTATTTT. Its protein product is CASSLADRRTYF.